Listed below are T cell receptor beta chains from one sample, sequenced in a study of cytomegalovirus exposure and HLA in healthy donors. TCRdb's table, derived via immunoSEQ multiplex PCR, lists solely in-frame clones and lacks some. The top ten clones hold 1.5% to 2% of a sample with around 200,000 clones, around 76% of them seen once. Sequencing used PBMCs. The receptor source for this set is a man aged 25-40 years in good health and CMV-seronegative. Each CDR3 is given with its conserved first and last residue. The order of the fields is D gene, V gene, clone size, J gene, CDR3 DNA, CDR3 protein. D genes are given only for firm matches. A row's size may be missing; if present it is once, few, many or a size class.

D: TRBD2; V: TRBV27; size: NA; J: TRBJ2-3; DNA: TGTGCCAGCAGCCTAGCGGGGCGGCTGGATACGCAGTATTTT; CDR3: CASSLAGRLDTQYF
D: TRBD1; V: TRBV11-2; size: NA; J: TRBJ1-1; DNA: TGTGCCAGCAGCTTAGCTGGCAGGGGGCAGGTGAACACTGAAGCTTTCTTT; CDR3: CASSLAGRGQVNTEAFF
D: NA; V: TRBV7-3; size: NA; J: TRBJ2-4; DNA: TGTGCCAGCAGCTTATCGACCGGGACGGGGGAAAACATTCAGTACTTC; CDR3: CASSLSTGTGENIQYF
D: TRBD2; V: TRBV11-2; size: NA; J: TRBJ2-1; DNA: TGTGCCAGCAGCTTAGTAGCGGGAGGGGATAATGAGCAGTTCTTC; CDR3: CASSLVAGGDNEQFF
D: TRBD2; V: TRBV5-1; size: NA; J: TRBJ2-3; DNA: TGCGCCAGCAGCATTTTAGCGGGAGGTGGCACAGATACGCAGTATTTT; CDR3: CASSILAGGGTDTQYF
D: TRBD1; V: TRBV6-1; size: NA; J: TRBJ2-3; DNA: TGTGCCAGTACTGGACAGGGGAGGACAGATACGCAGTATTTT; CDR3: CASTGQGRTDTQYF
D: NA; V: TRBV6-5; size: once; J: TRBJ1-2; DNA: TGTGCCAGCAGTTACTCGCACCCACCGGGAGGCTACACCTTC; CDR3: CASSYSHPPGGYTF
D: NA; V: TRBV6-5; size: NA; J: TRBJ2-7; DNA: TGTGCCAGCAGTTACCGGACTTCCACCTACGAGCAGTACTTC; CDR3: CASSYRTSTYEQYF
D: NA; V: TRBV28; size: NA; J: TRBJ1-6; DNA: TGTGCCAGCAGTGAGAGAAAGTCACCCCTCCACTTT; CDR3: CASSERKSPLHF
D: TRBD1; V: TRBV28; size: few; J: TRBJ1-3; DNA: TGTGCCAGCGGACGACAGGGGAGGGGAAACACCATATATTTT; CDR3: CASGRQGRGNTIYF
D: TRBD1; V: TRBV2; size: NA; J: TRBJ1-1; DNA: TGTGCCAGCAGTTCACCCGATCAGGGGGGCAACACTGAAGCTTTCTTT; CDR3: CASSSPDQGGNTEAFF
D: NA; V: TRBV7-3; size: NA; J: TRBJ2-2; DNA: TGTGCCAGCAGGACTCGACGAGACACCGGGGAGCTGTTTTTT; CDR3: CASRTRRDTGELFF
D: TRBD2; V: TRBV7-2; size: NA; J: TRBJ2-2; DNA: TGTGCCAGCAGCTCCGGACTAGCGGGAGGCACCGGGGAGCTGTTTTTT; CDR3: CASSSGLAGGTGELFF
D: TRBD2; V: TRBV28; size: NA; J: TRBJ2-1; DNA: TGTGCCAGCAGTTTATCACGGACTAGCGGGAGGGTAGAATTCGGTGAGCAGTTCTTC; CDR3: CASSLSRTSGRVEFGEQFF
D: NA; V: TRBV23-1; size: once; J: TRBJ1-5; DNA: TGCGCCAGCAGTCAATCGCAACAGGGCTATAGCAATCAGCCCCAGCATTTT; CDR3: CASSQSQQGYSNQPQHF
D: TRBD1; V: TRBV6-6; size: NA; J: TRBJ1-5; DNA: TGTGCCAGCAGTTACTCGGACAGGGGGTACAATCAGCCCCAGCATTTT; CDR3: CASSYSDRGYNQPQHF
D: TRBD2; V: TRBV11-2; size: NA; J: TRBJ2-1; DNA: TGTGCCAGCAGCTTAGCTGTTGGACTAGCGAATAGATTCAACAATGAGCAGTTCTTC; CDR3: CASSLAVGLANRFNNEQFF
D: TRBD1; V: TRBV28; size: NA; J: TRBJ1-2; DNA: TGTGCCAGCAGTTTGGCAGGGACAGGGGCTAACTATGGCTACACCTTC; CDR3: CASSLAGTGANYGYTF
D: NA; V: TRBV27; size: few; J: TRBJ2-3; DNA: TGTGCCAGCAGTTTATCTACAGGGCACACAGATACGCAGTATTTT; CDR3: CASSLSTGHTDTQYF
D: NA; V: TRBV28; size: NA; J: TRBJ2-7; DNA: TGTGCCAGCGGTCCGGTTAAAGGGAGGAACGAGCAGTACTTC; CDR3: CASGPVKGRNEQYF
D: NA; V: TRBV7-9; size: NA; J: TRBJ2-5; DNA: TGTGCCAGCAGCTTCGGACAGCTCAGGATAACATTAAAAGAGACCCAGTACTTC; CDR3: CASSFGQLRITLKETQYF
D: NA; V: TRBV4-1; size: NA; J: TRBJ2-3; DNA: TGCGCCAGCAGCCAAGATAGCGCCAGAGGCACAGATACGCAGTATTTT; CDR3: CASSQDSARGTDTQYF
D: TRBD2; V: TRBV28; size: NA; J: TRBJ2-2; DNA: TGTGCCAGCAGTTTCGAAGCGGGAGGATTGGGCGGGGAGCTGTTTTTT; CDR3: CASSFEAGGLGGELFF
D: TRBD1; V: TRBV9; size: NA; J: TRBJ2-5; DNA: TGTGCCAGCAGCGTAGCTGTGGGACAGGGCCAAGAGACCCAGTACTTC; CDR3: CASSVAVGQGQETQYF
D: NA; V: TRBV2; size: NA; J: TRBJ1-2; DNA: TGTGCCAGCAGTCCCGACTTGGGTGGCTACACCTTC; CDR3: CASSPDLGGYTF
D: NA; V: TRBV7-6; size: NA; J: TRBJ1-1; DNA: TGTGCCAGCAACTGTGGGGCCAACACTGAAGCTTTCTTT; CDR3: CASNCGANTEAFF
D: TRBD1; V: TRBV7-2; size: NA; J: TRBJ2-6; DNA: TGTGCCAGCAGCTTACAGGGGGTCCCCTCTGGGGCCAACGTCCTGACTTTC; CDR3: CASSLQGVPSGANVLTF
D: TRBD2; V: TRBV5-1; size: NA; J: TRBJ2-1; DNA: TGCGCCGGCAGCAAGGGACTAGCGGGACCTACCTACAATGAGCAGTTCTTC; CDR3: CAGSKGLAGPTYNEQFF
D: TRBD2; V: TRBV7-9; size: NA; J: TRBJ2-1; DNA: TGTGCCAGCAGCTTAGGGACGGGACTAGCGGGATACAATGAGCAGTTCTTC; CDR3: CASSLGTGLAGYNEQFF
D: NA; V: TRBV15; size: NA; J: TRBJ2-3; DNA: TGTGCCACCAGCAGAGCTAGGAGTGGTGATACGCAGTATTTT; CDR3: CATSRARSGDTQYF
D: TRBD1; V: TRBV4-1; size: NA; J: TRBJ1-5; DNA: TGCGCCAGCAGCCTAGGGGACAGGAGCAATCAGCCCCAGCATTTT; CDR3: CASSLGDRSNQPQHF
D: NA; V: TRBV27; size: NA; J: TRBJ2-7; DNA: TGTGCCAGCAGTGGTCGGGGTGCCTGGTACTTC; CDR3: CASSGRGAWYF
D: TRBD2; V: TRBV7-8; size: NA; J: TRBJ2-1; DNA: TGTGCCAGCCTCTCAAGGTTCGACGGGACTAGAGAGTACAATGAGCAGTTCTTC; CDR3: CASLSRFDGTREYNEQFF
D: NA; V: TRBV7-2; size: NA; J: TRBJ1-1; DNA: TGTGCCAGCAGCTTAGAGGGCGGGGGCCGTACTGAAGCTTTCTTT; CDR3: CASSLEGGGRTEAFF
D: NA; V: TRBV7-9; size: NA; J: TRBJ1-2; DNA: TGTGCCAGCAGCTCAAGCGTATCGAATAACTATGGCTACACCTTC; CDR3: CASSSSVSNNYGYTF
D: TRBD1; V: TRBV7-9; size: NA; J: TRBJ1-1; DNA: TGTGCGAGCACGGCTACCGGGACAGGGAACACTGAAGCTTTCTTT; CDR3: CASTATGTGNTEAFF
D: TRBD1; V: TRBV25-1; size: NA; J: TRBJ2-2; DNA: TGTGCCAGCAGTCCATTCCAGGGGGACGCGAACACCGGGGAGCTGTTTTTT; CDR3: CASSPFQGDANTGELFF